The 2 T cell receptor beta chains below all came from one sample that was sequenced in a study of tumor and adjacent non-tumor tissue in lung cancer. The template was RNA from unsorted bulk tissue. More than 3 cm separated this lung sample from the edge of the tumor. TCRbeta libraries were built with three rounds of nested PCR, modified from ARM-PCR. TCRdb used MiXCR to reprocess the multiplex PCR reads, holding one entry per CDR3 protein. Here the sample spans 98,000 or so distinct CDR3 sequences, 75% to 85% being singletons. What was sequenced was distant non-tumor lung tissue. Receptor source: a man between 60 and 70 years old with small cell lung cancer.

Remarks on this clonotype: Given a much more abundant clone one base away, this may be a read error. CDR3 residues: CASSQYSSERDRETQYF. The CDR3, as DNA: TGTGCCAGCAGCCAGTACTCTAGCGAGAGGGATCGAGAGACCCAGTACTTC. The rearrangement joins TRBV5-4 to TRBJ2-5; perhaps TRBD2 as D (6 bases). Germline CDR1 and CDR2: SGHNT and YYREEE (reference sequence). This CDR3 comprises 17 residues. V gave up 4 bases and J gave up 4 bases, with 23 bases separating them.

As to this clonotype: The CDR3 does not close with the conserved phenylalanine or tryptophan, likely indicating a read error. The rearrangement joins TRBV6-2 or TRBV6-3 to TRBJ2-2; TRBD2 matches 13 bases. V lost 7 bases, J lost 5 bases, and 4 bases stayed unmatched. This CDR3 is 15 amino acids long. Germline CDR1 is MNHEY and CDR2 is SVGEGT. This CDR3 reads CASKGTSGNTGELFL. The CDR3 nucleotides are TGTGCCAGCAAAGGGACTAGCGGGAATACCGGGGAGCTGTTTTTG.